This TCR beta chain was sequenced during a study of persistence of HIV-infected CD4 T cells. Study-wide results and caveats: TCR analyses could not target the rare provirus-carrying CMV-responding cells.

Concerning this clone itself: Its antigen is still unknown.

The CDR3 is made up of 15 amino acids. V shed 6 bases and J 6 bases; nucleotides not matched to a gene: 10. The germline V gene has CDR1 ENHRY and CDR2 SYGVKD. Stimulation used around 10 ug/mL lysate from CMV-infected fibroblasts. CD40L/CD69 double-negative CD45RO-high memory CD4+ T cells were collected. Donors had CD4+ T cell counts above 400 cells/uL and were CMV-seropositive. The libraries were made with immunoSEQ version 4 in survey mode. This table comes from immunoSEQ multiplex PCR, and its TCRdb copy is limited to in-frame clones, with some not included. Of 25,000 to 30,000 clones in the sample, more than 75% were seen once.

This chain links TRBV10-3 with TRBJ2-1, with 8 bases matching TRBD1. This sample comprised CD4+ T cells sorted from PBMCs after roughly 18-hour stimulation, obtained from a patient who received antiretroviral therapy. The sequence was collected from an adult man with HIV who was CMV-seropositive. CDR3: CAISRDRGFGNEQFF. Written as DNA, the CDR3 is TGTGCCATCAGCCGAGACAGGGGCTTTGGCAATGAGCAGTTCTTC.